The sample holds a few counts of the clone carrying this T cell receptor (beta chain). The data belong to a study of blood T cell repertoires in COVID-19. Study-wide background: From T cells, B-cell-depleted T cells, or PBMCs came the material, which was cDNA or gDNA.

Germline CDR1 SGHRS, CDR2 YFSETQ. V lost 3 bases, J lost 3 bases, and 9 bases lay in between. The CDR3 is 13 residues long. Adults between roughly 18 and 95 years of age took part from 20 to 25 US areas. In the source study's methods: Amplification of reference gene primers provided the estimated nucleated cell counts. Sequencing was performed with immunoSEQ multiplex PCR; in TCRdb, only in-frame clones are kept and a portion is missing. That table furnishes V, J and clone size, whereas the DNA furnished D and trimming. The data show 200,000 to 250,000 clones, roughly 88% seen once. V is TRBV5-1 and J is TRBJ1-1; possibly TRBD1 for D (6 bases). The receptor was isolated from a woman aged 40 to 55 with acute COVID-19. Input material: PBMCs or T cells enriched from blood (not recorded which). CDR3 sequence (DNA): TGCGCCAGCAGCTACTACAGGGACACTGAAGCTTTCTTT. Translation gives CASSYYRDTEAFF.